Listed here are 23 T cell receptor beta chains from one sample, sequenced in a study of blood T cell repertoires in COVID-19. Assay used: immunoSEQ multiplex PCR; TCRdb lists only in-frame clones, some missing. The table records roughly 66,000 clones, 65% to 85% of them present only once. The sequencing sample was made of peripheral blood. The receptors shown here come from a woman aged 60 to 75 with acute or convalescent COVID-19.

This clone is a singleton in its sample. The chain is built from TRBV2 and TRBJ2-3; TRBD2 matches 10 bases. J lost 0 bases, V lost 7 bases, and 16 bases had no gene match. CDR1 is SNHLY and CDR2 is FYNNEI in the germline V gene. The CDR3 has 19 amino acids. The CDR3 reads CASTRKRGGAPSSTDTQYF. The CDR3 DNA is TGTGCCAGCACGAGGAAGCGGGGGGGAGCCCCATCTAGCACAGATACGCAGTATTTT.

This clone was seen a few times. The genes are TRBV18 and TRBJ2-1, with D possibly being TRBD2 (5 bases). This CDR3 has 13 residues. CDR1 is KGHSH and CDR2 is LQKENI in the germline V gene. Trimming cost V 3 bases and J 9 bases, with 12 bases left between them. CDR3 loop: CASSPNKAGEQFF. The CDR3 DNA follows: TGTGCCAGCTCACCTAATAAGGCGGGTGAGCAGTTCTTC.

The gene calls are TRBV6-1 and TRBJ2-7; TRBD1 matches at 7 bases. J lost 3 bases, V lost 5 bases, and 4 bases had no gene match. The germline V gene encodes CDR1 MNHNS and CDR2 SASEGT. The CDR3 covers 13 residues. The CDR3 spells CASSFGQVYEQYF. Here the CDR3 DNA reads TGTGCCAGCAGTTTCGGACAGGTCTACGAGCAGTACTTC.

DNA of the CDR3: TGTGCCAGCAGCCTAGTCAGGCCGCGGGGGGGCAGTAACGGGGAGCTGTTTTTT. Residues: CASSLVRPRGGSNGELFF. The chain employs TRBV2 and TRBJ2-2; 9 bases are shared with TRBD2. The CDR3 length is 18 residues. With 6 bases clipped from V and 7 bases from J, the junction kept 18 bases outside the gene matches. Germline assignment: CDR1 SNHLY and CDR2 FYNNEI.

In nucleotides, the CDR3 is TGTGCCATACGGACAGGGGGCTATGAAAAACTGTTTTTT. It specifies CAIRTGGYEKLFF. V and J are TRBV2 and TRBJ1-4; TRBD1 agrees at 11 bases. This CDR3 spans 13 amino acids. J gave up 6 bases and V 10 bases, and 4 bases lay outside the gene matches. Germline assignment: CDR1 SNHLY and CDR2 FYNNEI.

Only one count was recorded for this clone. The J gene is TRBJ2-1, the V gene TRBV11-3; 13 nucleotides agree with TRBD2. V lost 3 bases, J lost 6 bases, and 5 bases stayed unmatched. Germline CDR1 SGHNT, CDR2 YENEEA. The CDR3 runs 16 residues. The CDR3, as DNA: TGTGCCAGCAGCTTGGGGACTAGCGGGGCGTTCAATGAGCAGTTCTTC. Translated: CASSLGTSGAFNEQFF.

This clone showed up many times. This rearrangement joins TRBV10-3 to TRBJ1-2; 7 nucleotides align to TRBD1. Germline V gene data show CDR1 as ENHRY and CDR2 as SYGVKD. This CDR3 comprises 13 residues. V lost 7 bases to trimming and J lost 8 bases; unmatched junction nucleotides: 10. CDR3 sequence reads: CAIKQGEGYGYTF. CDR3 DNA: TGTGCCATCAAGCAGGGGGAAGGATACGGCTACACCTTC.

The chain couples TRBV7-6 to TRBJ1-2; no definite D call. This CDR3 spans 17 amino acids. Germline V gene sequence: CDR1 SGHVS, CDR2 FNYEAQ. V was pared by 11 bases and J by 8 bases, with 33 bases between. CDR3 sequence: CAPKVSREIFPAEGYTF. CDR3 in DNA: TGTGCCCCCAAAGTAAGCCGGGAGATCTTCCCCGCGGAGGGCTACACCTTC.

The CDR3 loop reads CASTEQGRDTIYF. CDR3 bases: TGTGCCAGCACCGAACAGGGTCGCGACACCATATATTTT. V is TRBV5-4 and J is TRBJ1-3; tentative D call: TRBD1 (6 bases). The germline CDR1 and CDR2 sequences are SGHNT and YYREEE (reference sequence). Trimming removed 6 bases from V and 8 bases from J, with 15 bases in between. The CDR3 runs 13 residues.

The J gene is TRBJ2-7, the V gene TRBV5-1; 9 bases align to TRBD2. V dropped 4 bases and J dropped 3; count of bases not matched to a gene: 11. CDR1 and CDR2 (germline): SGHRS, YFSETQ. The CDR3 extends over 16 amino acids. Here the CDR3 reads CASSPENAGGRYEQYF. The CDR3 DNA is TGCGCCAGCAGCCCGGAAAACGCGGGGGGGCGCTACGAGCAGTACTTC. Supplemented by reference TRBV5-1 and TRBJ2-7, the full variable domain reads KAGVTQTPRYLIKTRGQQVTLSCSPISGHRSVSWYQQTPGQGLQFLFEYFSETQRNKGNFPGRFSGRQFSNSRSEMNVSTLELGDSALYLCASSPENAGGRYEQYFGPGTRLTVT.

This clone was observed once. The chain uses TRBV10-2 and TRBJ1-1; the D gene is possibly TRBD1 (6 bases). V was clipped by 8 bases and J by 0 bases, with 10 bases between them. The CDR3 has 13 amino acids. Germline V CDR1 and CDR2: WSHSY, SAAADI. The CDR3 sequence: CASSTGMNTEAFF. The CDR3 region has the DNA TGCGCCAGCTCCACAGGGATGAACACTGAAGCTTTCTTT.

This chain connects TRBV24-1 to TRBJ2-7, with D tentatively TRBD1 (6 bases). The CDR3 totals 13 residues. Germline V gene data show CDR1 as KGHDR and CDR2 as SFDVKD. Trimming took off 9 bases at V and 6 bases at J, with 17 bases between the two ends. Written as DNA, the CDR3 is TGTGCCACCTGTCCCTGGGGGCCGTCCGAGCAGTACTTC. It encodes CATCPWGPSEQYF.

The J gene is TRBJ2-7, the V gene TRBV2; 7 nucleotides match TRBD2. The V segment lost 6 bases and the J segment 7 bases; nucleotides outside the gene matches: 12. CDR3 length: 14 residues. Germline assignment: CDR1 SNHLY and CDR2 FYNNEI. The CDR3 spells CASRRSLTGGEQYF. The DNA of the CDR3 is TGTGCCAGCAGGAGGTCCCTAACGGGGGGAGAGCAGTACTTC.

The chain has TRBV3-1 (or the pseudogene TRBV3-2) and TRBJ1-6; 8 nucleotides line up with TRBD1. Trimming took 6 bases from V and 7 from J; bases not matched to a gene: 2. The CDR3 extends over 13 amino acids. From germline, CDR1 is LGHDT and CDR2 YNNKEL (reference sequence). The CDR3 protein is CASSGDRNSPLHF. CDR3 in DNA: TGTGCCAGCAGTGGGGACAGGAATTCACCCCTCCACTTT.

V gene TRBV4-1 combines with J gene TRBJ1-2; D gene unclear. Germline values: CDR1 MGHRA, CDR2 YSYEKL. The CDR3 covers 14 residues. The V end lost 1 base, the J end lost 8 bases, and 14 bases lay between the germline ends. Here the CDR3 reads CASSQGGRTRGYTF. The CDR3 bases are TGCGCCAGCAGCCAAGGCGGCAGAACTAGAGGCTACACCTTC.

V is TRBV10-3 and J is TRBJ1-1, with TRBD1 matching 7 bases. The ends lost 5 bases at V and 3 bases at J; junction bases unmatched: 9. There are 15 residues in the CDR3. Germline V gives CDR1 ENHRY, CDR2 SYGVKD. CDR3: CAISTTTGKDTEAFF. For the CDR3, the DNA is TGTGCCATCAGTACGACGACAGGGAAGGACACTGAAGCTTTCTTT.

The rearrangement uses TRBV6-5 and TRBJ1-2, with 8 bases identical to TRBD1. Germline CDR1 reads MNHEY; CDR2 reads SVGAGI. The J segment lost 8 bases and the V segment lost 6 bases, leaving 5 bases of the junction unmatched. The CDR3 runs to 12 residues. The CDR3 spells CASRQGAGGYTF. For the CDR3, the DNA is TGTGCCAGCAGGCAGGGGGCAGGAGGCTACACCTTC.

The chain couples TRBV19 to TRBJ2-1; D gene ambiguous. The CDR3 contains 14 residues. The germline gives CDR1 LNHDA, CDR2 SQIVND (reference sequence). V was trimmed by 5 bases and J by 2 bases, leaving 10 bases between them. This CDR3 is CASSSPTTYNEQFF. CDR3 DNA: TGTGCCAGTAGTTCCCCGACAACCTACAATGAGCAGTTCTTC.

This chain connects TRBV18 to TRBJ1-2; D is unclear. Trimming stripped 2 bases from V and 5 bases from J, with 12 bases between. The CDR3 consists of 14 residues. Per germline, CDR1 KGHSH and CDR2 LQKENI. The CDR3 DNA reads as TGTGCCAGCTCACCAAGCGGGGAGCTGTATGGCTACACCTTC. Its protein is CASSPSGELYGYTF.

The V and J genes are TRBV24-1 and TRBJ1-5; 8 bases agree with TRBD1. Germline CDR1 reads KGHDR; CDR2 reads SFDVKD. This CDR3 spans 13 amino acids. V lost 7 bases to trimming and J lost 4 bases; unmatched junction nucleotides: 2. CDR3 protein: CATRDRDNQPQHF. The CDR3 DNA reads TGTGCCACCAGGGACAGGGATAATCAGCCCCAGCATTTT.

This clone was counted a single time. The chain links TRBV6-5 to TRBJ2-7; TRBD1 is a possible D gene (5 bases). The CDR3 covers 16 residues. The germline gives CDR1 MNHEY, CDR2 SVGAGI. V was cut by 1 base and J by 0 bases, with 13 bases left in between. In DNA, the CDR3 is TGTGCCAGCAGTTACTACGCAGGGATCTCCTCCTACGAGCAGTACTTC. Translating gives CASSYYAGISSYEQYF.

The chain is built from TRBV4-2 and TRBJ2-2; 9 nucleotides agree with TRBD2. The length of the CDR3 is 16 residues. Germline trimming cut 3 bases from V and 2 bases from J; bases unmatched to any gene: 4. Germline CDR1 and CDR2: LGHNA and YNFKEQ. CDR3 DNA sequence: TGTGCCAGCAGCCAGGCGGGGGGGACTAACACCGGGGAGCTGTTTTTT. Translation gives CASSQAGGTNTGELFF.

The V call is TRBV6-2 or TRBV6-3, the J call TRBJ1-6, with 7 bases identical to TRBD1. Germline-derived CDR1 and CDR2 are MNHEY and SVGEGT. The length of the CDR3 is 15 residues. V shed 3 bases, J shed 7 bases, and the junction held 6 bases outside the gene matches. CDR3 loop: CASSYRQGVNSPLHF. CDR3 DNA sequence: TGTGCCAGCAGTTATAGACAGGGTGTAAATTCACCCCTCCACTTT.